Each of the 32 T cell receptor beta chains below was sequenced from the same sample in a study of metastatic and nonmetastatic thyroid tumors (dated by TCRdb to the early 2020s). None of the patients had been given any treatment before thyroid surgery. Library preparation used PCR. Instrument on record: Illumina HiSeq 4000. TCRdb itself trimmed the public reads at Q25 with fastp, ran MiXCR and retained productive beta chains. The sample table contains over 30,000 clones; only one count was recorded for about 15% of them. The top ten clones comprise under 20% of the sample. The specimen sequenced was blood. The receptors originated from a male donor with papillary thyroid cancer or a benign thyroid nodule (not recorded which). Some clones in this sample may be carry-over from other donors' samples.

This clone was seen many times. The chain couples TRBV6-5 to TRBJ1-5, with unresolved D. Trimming stripped 2 bases from V and 1 base from J, with 3 bases between. This CDR3 has 13 residues. The germline V gene encodes CDR1 MNHEY and CDR2 SVGAGI. CDR3 nucleotide sequence: TGTGCCAGCAGTTACAGGAGCAATCAGCCCCAGCATTTT. Its protein product is CASSYRSNQPQHF.

This clone is termed medium-sized. The rearrangement uses TRBV5-1 and TRBJ2-7, with D hard to call. V was shortened by 2 bases and J by 6 bases, with 12 bases between the two germline ends. The CDR3 extends over 13 amino acids. CDR1 and CDR2 from the germline V gene are SGHRS and YFSETQ. DNA of the CDR3: TGCGCCAGCAGCTTCTCACCGACGCGCGAGCAGTACTTC. Its translation: CASSFSPTREQYF.

At least ten counts were recorded for this clone. The rearrangement uses TRBV6-1 and TRBJ2-5; possible D gene TRBD2, 6 bases. V shed 6 bases and J shed 5 bases, with 10 bases lying between them. CDR1 and CDR2 (germline): MNHNS, SASEGT. CDR3 length equals 12 residues. The CDR3 DNA follows: TGTGCCAGCAGCCGCCGGGGGGAGACCCAGTACTTC. Amino acid sequence: CASSRRGETQYF.

A single count supports this clone. It is likely a read error, because the conserved phenylalanine at the end of the CDR3 is missing. The rearrangement joins TRBV5-1 to TRBJ2-3; 7 bases align to TRBD1. Germline CDR1 SGHRS, CDR2 YFSETQ. The CDR3 covers 15 residues. Trimming cost V 4 bases and J 3 bases; bases outside gene matches: 8. The CDR3, as DNA: TGCGCCAGCAGCAAAATGGACAGGAGAACAGATACGCAGTATCTT. The encoded protein is CASSKMDRRTDTQYL.

This clone was observed many times. The rearrangement joins TRBV30 to TRBJ1-6, with D maybe TRBD1 (6 bases). In germline, CDR1 is GTSNPN, CDR2 SVGIG (reference sequence). The CDR3 runs 11 residues. The V gene lost 5 bases and the J gene lost 7 bases, with 6 bases spanning the gap. The DNA for the CDR3 is TGTGCCTGGGGACAGAATTCACCCCTCCACTTT. Translation gives CAWGQNSPLHF.

Many counts were recorded for this clone. The V and J genes are TRBV15 and TRBJ2-1, with D maybe TRBD1 (6 bases). The ends were cut back, 0 bases at V and 4 bases at J, with 13 bases in the middle. Germline V lookup: CDR1 LNHNV, CDR2 YYDKDF (reference sequence). CDR3 length: 16 amino acids. CDR3 DNA: TGTGCCACCAGCAGAGATGTTTTAGGGGGATACAATGAGCAGTTCTTC. Its protein is CATSRDVLGGYNEQFF.

This clone showed up just a few times. This may come from a read error, since a much larger clone is one base off. V and J are TRBV29-1 and TRBJ2-1; D gene uncertain. CDR1 SQVTM and CDR2 ANQGSEA come from the germline V gene. Trimming cost V 7 bases and J 6 bases, with 16 bases left between them. The CDR3 loop spans 13 amino acids. CDR3 DNA: TGCAGCGCTCGTGTTCCCCCCGTCAATGAGCAGTTCTTC. Its protein product is CSARVPPVNEQFF.

This clone occurred many times. The chain couples TRBV5-1 to TRBJ1-6; a weak D match, TRBD1 (5 bases). V lost 4 bases and J lost 7, with 12 bases in between. Germline V gene data show CDR1 as SGHRS and CDR2 as YFSETQ. The CDR3 is made up of 14 amino acids. The CDR3 is CASSTTGLNSPLHF. The CDR3 DNA sequence: TGCGCCAGCAGCACGACGGGGCTCAATTCACCCCTCCACTTT.

This clone has ten or more counts. The chain is built from TRBV7-2 and TRBJ1-5; a weak D match, TRBD1 (6 bases). The CDR3 has 13 residues. Germline lookup yields CDR1 SGHTA and CDR2 FQGNSA. V lost 4 bases, J lost 4 bases, and 8 bases lay in between. CDR3 loop: CASSWTENQPQHF. DNA of the CDR3: TGTGCCAGCAGCTGGACAGAAAATCAGCCCCAGCATTTT.

There are many counts of this clone. The V gene is TRBV19, the J gene TRBJ1-3; a weak D match, TRBD1 (6 bases). The CDR3 extends over 15 amino acids. Per the germline V gene, CDR1 is LNHDA and CDR2 is SQIVND (reference sequence). V was cut by 6 bases and J by 4 bases, with 16 bases left in between. CDR3 in DNA: TGTGCCAGTAGACCCGGGACAAAGGACGGAAACACCATATATTTT. Protein product: CASRPGTKDGNTIYF.

This clone was found many times. V usage is TRBV20-1 and J usage is TRBJ2-1, with 8 bases aligning to TRBD1. The length of the CDR3 is 12 residues. In germline, CDR1 is DFQATT, CDR2 SNEGSKA (reference sequence). This chain's CDR3 is CSIQGVASEQFF. The CDR3 region has the DNA TGCAGCATACAGGGGGTTGCCAGTGAGCAGTTCTTC.

Many counts were recorded for this clone. CDR3 in DNA: TGCGCCAGCAGCCGATCCCATACTCGGGACAAATCTAACACCGGGGAGCTGTTTTTT. This translates into CASSRSHTRDKSNTGELFF. The genes are TRBV4-1 and TRBJ2-2; D perhaps matches TRBD1 (6 bases). CDR3 length: 19 residues. Germline loops: CDR1 MGHRA, CDR2 YSYEKL. Trimming shortened V by 4 bases and J by 2 bases, and 23 bases separated the two germline ends.

In its sample, this clone was seen many times. This chain links TRBV13 with TRBJ1-3; 8 bases line up with TRBD1. The CDR3 extends over 15 amino acids. Looked up from germline, CDR1 is PRHDT and CDR2 is FYEKMQ (reference sequence). The V gene end was trimmed by 4 bases and the J gene end by 4 bases; junction bases not matched to a gene: 6. Written as DNA, the CDR3 is TGTGCCAGCAGCTCACACAGGGGGACCGGAAACACCATATATTTT. Translated: CASSSHRGTGNTIYF.

This clone was seen at least ten times. The J gene is TRBJ2-5, the V gene TRBV9; D ambiguous. The CDR3 covers 15 residues. Germline V gene sequence: CDR1 SGDLS, CDR2 YYNGEE. The V end was cut by 1 base, the J end by 3 bases, with 13 bases between. CDR3 amino acids: CASSVSPDPEETQYF. CDR3 bases: TGTGCCAGCAGCGTAAGTCCCGACCCTGAAGAGACCCAGTACTTC.

This clone was counted at least ten times. V and J are TRBV12-3 or TRBV12-4 and TRBJ1-5, with 10 bases lining up with TRBD1. Losses at the gene ends were 5 bases for V and 3 bases for J; bases not matched to a gene: 7. The CDR3 is 16 amino acids. CDR3 sequence: CASSVSDRGNNQPQHF. In DNA, the CDR3 is TGTGCCAGCAGTGTTTCGGACAGGGGGAACAATCAGCCCCAGCATTTT.

Regarding this clone: This may be a read error: a much more frequent sequence differs by one nucleotide. The rearrangement links TRBV19 to TRBJ2-4; D is ambiguous. This CDR3 has 16 residues. The germline gives CDR1 LNHDA, CDR2 SQIVND (reference sequence). Here the CDR3 DNA reads TGTGCCAGTAGCATAGCACATTTTTTAGACAAAAACATTCAGTACTTC. This sequence encodes CASSIAHFLDKNIQYF.

This clone has only a few counts. This chain joins TRBV12-3 or TRBV12-4 and TRBJ2-3; no definite D call. Trimming removed 5 bases at V and 1 base at J, with 13 bases between. The CDR3 runs 15 residues. In DNA, the CDR3 is TGTGCCAGCAGTGACGGAACAGATCGCACAGATACGCAGTATTTT. Amino acid sequence: CASSDGTDRTDTQYF.

Comment on this clone: Possible read error: a much larger clone is one base away. The CDR3 reads CASSPRLAFMGSGANVLTF. The CDR3 DNA sequence: TGTGCCAGTAGTCCTCGACTAGCGTTTATGGGCTCTGGGGCCAACGTCCTGACTTTC. This chain joins TRBV19 and TRBJ2-6; 8 bases are a match to TRBD2. Germline assignment: CDR1 LNHDA and CDR2 SQIVND (reference sequence). V shed 5 bases, J shed 0 bases, and the junction held 12 bases outside the gene matches. The CDR3 covers 19 residues. Complete variable domain (other parts from reference TRBV19 and TRBJ2-6): DGGITQSPKYLFRKEGQNVTLSCEQNLNHDAMYWYRQDPGQGLRLIYYSQIVNDFQKGDIAEGYSVSREKKESFPLTVTSAQKNPTAFYLCASSPRLAFMGSGANVLTFGAGSRLTVL.

In this sample, this clone turned up many times. Written as DNA, the CDR3 is TGTGCCAGTAGCCGGGCCGGGACTAGCGGTTCCAATGAGCAGTTCTTC. It specifies CASSRAGTSGSNEQFF. This sequence joins TRBV19 and TRBJ2-1, with TRBD2 identical over 11 bases. The CDR3 spans 16 residues. J was trimmed by 6 bases and V by 6 bases; bases with no gene match: 10. Germline V lookup: CDR1 LNHDA, CDR2 SQIVND (reference sequence).

This clone has ten or more counts. The CDR3 region has the DNA TGCGCCAGCAGCATCTCGACTAGAACCACAGATACGCAGTATTTT. This gives the protein CASSISTRTTDTQYF. The chain uses TRBV5-1 and TRBJ2-3, with D possibly matching TRBD2 (6 bases). CDR1 is SGHRS, CDR2 YFSETQ, per germline. Trimming removed 4 bases from V and 2 bases from J, with 14 bases in between. CDR3 length equals 15 residues.

This clone was observed many times. The chain has TRBV5-8 and TRBJ2-6; D is unresolved. The CDR3 contains 15 residues. V was clipped by 0 bases and J by 2 bases, with 6 bases between them. Germline CDR1 SGHTS, CDR2 YDEGEE. DNA for the CDR3: TGTGCCAGCAGCTTGGTGGGCGCTGGGGCCAACGTCCTGACTTTC. As protein: CASSLVGAGANVLTF.

This clone was seen ten or more times. The rearrangement uses TRBV9 and TRBJ2-1; tentatively, D is TRBD1 or TRBD2 (6 bases each). Germline V gene data show CDR1 as SGDLS and CDR2 as YYNGEE. Trimming left V 3 bases short and J 1 base short, with 26 bases between. CDR3 length: 20 amino acids. The DNA for the CDR3 is TGTGCCAGCAGCGACCCGCAGGGGATAGGTGTCAGCGGGTCCTACAATGAGCAGTTCTTC. Its translation: CASSDPQGIGVSGSYNEQFF.

This clone was seen many times. V is TRBV6-4 and J is TRBJ2-3; 10 nucleotides match TRBD1. The CDR3 length is 14 residues. J gave up 8 bases and V 3 bases, and 5 bases lay outside the gene matches. Germline assignment: CDR1 MRHNA and CDR2 SNTAGT. CDR3 sequence reads: CASSEGTGAGTQYF. As DNA, the CDR3 is TGTGCCAGCAGTGAGGGGACAGGGGCTGGTACGCAGTATTTT.

The rearrangement uses TRBV6-2 or TRBV6-3 and TRBJ2-1, with 8 bases fitting TRBD2. The CDR3 has 14 residues. V gave up 5 bases and J gave up 6 bases; unmatched junction bases: 6. Per germline, CDR1 MNHEY and CDR2 SVGEGT. CDR3 protein: CASSGIAGLNEQFF. Written as DNA, the CDR3 is TGTGCCAGCAGTGGAATAGCGGGACTCAATGAGCAGTTCTTC.

The rearrangement links TRBV30 to TRBJ2-3; the D call may be TRBD1 or TRBD2 (5 bases each). This CDR3 has 13 residues. Germline V gene data show CDR1 as GTSNPN and CDR2 as SVGIG (reference sequence). V was cut by 0 bases and J by 5 bases, with 9 bases left in between. CDR3 region: CAWSVWGRDTQYF. Here the CDR3 DNA reads TGTGCCTGGAGTGTTTGGGGGAGAGATACGCAGTATTTT.

The sample holds a few counts of this clone. This chain joins TRBV2 and TRBJ2-1; perhaps TRBD2 as D (6 bases). Between the trimmed V and J ends, which lost 9 bases and 4 bases, there was a span of 16 bases. The germline CDR1 and CDR2 sequences are SNHLY and FYNNEI. The CDR3 sequence is 14 residues long. The CDR3 DNA follows: TGTGCCAGTTCAATTAGCGGAGGGTACAATGAGCAGTTCTTC. Its protein is CASSISGGYNEQFF.

The rearrangement joins TRBV2 to TRBJ2-7, with D unclear. Trimming cost V 4 bases and J 3 bases, with 13 bases left between them. CDR3 length: 14 residues. CDR1 and CDR2 from the germline V gene are SNHLY and FYNNEI. CDR3 in amino acids: CASSGERTLYEQYF. CDR3 DNA sequence: TGTGCCAGCAGTGGGGAAAGAACCCTCTACGAGCAGTACTTC.

The sample holds many counts of this clone. The chain is built from TRBV7-2 and TRBJ2-7; 7 bases align to TRBD2. J was trimmed by 0 bases and V by 3 bases; bases with no gene match: 14. The CDR3 runs to 18 residues. Germline V lookup: CDR1 SGHTA, CDR2 FQGNSA. This CDR3 is CASSLGAGWGLSSYEQYF. The CDR3 region has the DNA TGTGCCAGCAGCTTGGGAGCGGGATGGGGGTTAAGCTCCTACGAGCAGTACTTC. The complete variable domain, with remaining parts taken from reference TRBV7-2 and TRBJ2-7, reads GAGVSQSPSNKVTEKGKDVELRCDPISGHTALYWYRQSLGQGLEFLIYFQGNSAPDKSGLPSDRFSAERTGGSVSTLTIQRTQQEDSAVYLCASSLGAGWGLSSYEQYFGPGTRLTVT.

This clone was detected once. At one of its ends the junction is not consistent with the germline gene, which may arise from a read error. The rearrangement uses TRBV30 and TRBJ2-1; 8 bases map to TRBD2. This CDR3 spans 15 amino acids. Germline CDR1 and CDR2: GTSNPN and SVGIG (reference sequence). The CDR3 DNA sequence: TGTGCCTGGGCCTCCTCTAGCGGGTTCTACAATGATCAGTTCTTC. Its translation is CAWASSSGFYNDQFF.

The sample holds many counts of this clone. The gene calls are TRBV10-3 and TRBJ1-1; TRBD1 matches at 8 bases. V shed 2 bases, J shed 5 bases, and the junction held 7 bases outside the gene matches. This CDR3 has 15 residues. Per germline, CDR1 ENHRY and CDR2 SYGVKD. Written as DNA, the CDR3 is TGTGCCATCAGTGAGGGACAGGGAGGAAGAACTGAAGCTTTCTTT. This sequence encodes CAISEGQGGRTEAFF.

Details on this clone: Its ends do not fully match the called genes, so a read error is possible. The gene calls are TRBV28 and TRBJ1-5, with D possibly TRBD1 on 6 matching bases. CDR1 and CDR2 from the germline V gene are MDHEN and SYDVKM. The CDR3 has 13 residues. The CDR3 region is CASSRDINQPQHF. DNA of the CDR3: TGTGCCAGCAGTCGGGACATCAATCAGCCGCAGCATTTT.

This clone was detected many times. The J gene is TRBJ1-6, the V gene TRBV5-1; D might be TRBD1 (5 bases). The CDR3 spans 15 residues. V lost 4 bases to trimming and J lost 8 bases, with 16 bases between them. Per the germline V gene, CDR1 is SGHRS and CDR2 is YFSETQ. The CDR3 DNA sequence: TGCGCCAGCAGCCCCCTTGGAAGGGGAGATTCACCCCTCCACTTT. The encoded protein is CASSPLGRGDSPLHF.